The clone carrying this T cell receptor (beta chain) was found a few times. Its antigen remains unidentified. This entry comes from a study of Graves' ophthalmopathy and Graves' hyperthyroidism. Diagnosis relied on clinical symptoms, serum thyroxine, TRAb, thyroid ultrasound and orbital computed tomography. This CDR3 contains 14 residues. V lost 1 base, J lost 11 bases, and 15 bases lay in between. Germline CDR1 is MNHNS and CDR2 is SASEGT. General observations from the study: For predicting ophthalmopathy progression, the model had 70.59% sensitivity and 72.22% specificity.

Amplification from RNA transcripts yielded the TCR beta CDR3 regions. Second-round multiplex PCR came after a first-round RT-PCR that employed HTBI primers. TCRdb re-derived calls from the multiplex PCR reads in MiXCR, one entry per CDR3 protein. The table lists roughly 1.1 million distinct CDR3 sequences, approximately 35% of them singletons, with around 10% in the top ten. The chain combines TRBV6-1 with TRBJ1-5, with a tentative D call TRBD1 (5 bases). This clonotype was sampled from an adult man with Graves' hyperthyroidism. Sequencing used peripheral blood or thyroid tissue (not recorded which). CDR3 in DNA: TGTGCCAGCAGTGAAGGCGCAGGGAAAGGGGCCCAGCATTTT. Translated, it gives CASSEGAGKGAQHF.